This T cell receptor (beta chain) was sequenced in a study of blood T cells in healthy people across ages. V was pared by 5 bases and J by 3 bases, with 17 bases between. The V gene's germline CDR1 is MDHEN and CDR2 SYDVKM. This CDR3 has 15 amino acids. Next came a second PCR, run for about 6 to 12 cycles, which used a sample-barcoded 5' primer along with a J-beta primer mix. Each CDR3 protein gets one entry after TCRdb re-called the 5' RACE reads with MiXCR. The sample lists around 800,000 distinct CDR3 sequences; more than 40% were seen once. The rearrangement links TRBV28 to TRBJ2-7; a possible D gene is TRBD2 (5 bases). Material for sequencing was blood. This sequence was found in a man in his sixties in good health. The DNA of the CDR3 is TGTGCCAGCAGTCCCCTGGACTCCCTCCACTACGAGCAGTACTTC. This sequence encodes CASSPLDSLHYEQYF.